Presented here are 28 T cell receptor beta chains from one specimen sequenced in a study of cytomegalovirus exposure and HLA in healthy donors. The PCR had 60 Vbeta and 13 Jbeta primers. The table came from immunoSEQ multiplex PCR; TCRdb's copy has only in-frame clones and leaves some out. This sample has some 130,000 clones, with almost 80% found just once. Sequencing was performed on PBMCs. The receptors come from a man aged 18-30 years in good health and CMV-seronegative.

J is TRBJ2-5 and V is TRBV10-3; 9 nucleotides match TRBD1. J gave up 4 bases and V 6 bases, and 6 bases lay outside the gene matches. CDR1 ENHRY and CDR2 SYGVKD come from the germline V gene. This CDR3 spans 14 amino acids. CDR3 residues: CAIRTTGGVETQYF. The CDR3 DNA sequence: TGTGCCATCAGAACGACAGGGGGAGTAGAGACCCAGTACTTC.

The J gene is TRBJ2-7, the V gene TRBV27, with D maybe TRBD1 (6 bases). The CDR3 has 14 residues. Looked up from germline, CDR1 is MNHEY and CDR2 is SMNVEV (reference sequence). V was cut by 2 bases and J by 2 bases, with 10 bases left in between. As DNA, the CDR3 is TGTGCCAGCAGTTTAACGGGACAACCCTACGAGCAGTACTTC. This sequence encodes CASSLTGQPYEQYF.

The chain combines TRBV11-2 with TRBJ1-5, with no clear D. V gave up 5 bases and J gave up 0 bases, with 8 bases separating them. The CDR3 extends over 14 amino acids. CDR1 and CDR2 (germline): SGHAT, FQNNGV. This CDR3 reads CASSHDNSNQPQHF. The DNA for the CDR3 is TGTGCCAGCAGCCACGACAATAGCAATCAGCCCCAGCATTTT.

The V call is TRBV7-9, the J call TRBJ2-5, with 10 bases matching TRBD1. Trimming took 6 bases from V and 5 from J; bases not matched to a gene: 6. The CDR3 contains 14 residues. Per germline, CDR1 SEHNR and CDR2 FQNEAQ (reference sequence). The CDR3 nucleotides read TGTGCCAGCAGTTCGGGACAGGGGAGGGAGACCCAGTACTTC. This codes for CASSSGQGRETQYF.

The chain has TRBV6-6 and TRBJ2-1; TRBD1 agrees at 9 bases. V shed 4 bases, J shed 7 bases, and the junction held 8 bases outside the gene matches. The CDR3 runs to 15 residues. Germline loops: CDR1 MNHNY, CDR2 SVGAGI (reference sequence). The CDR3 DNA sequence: TGTGCCAGCAGTTCCACGACAGGGGGAACGAATGAGCAGTTCTTC. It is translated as CASSSTTGGTNEQFF.

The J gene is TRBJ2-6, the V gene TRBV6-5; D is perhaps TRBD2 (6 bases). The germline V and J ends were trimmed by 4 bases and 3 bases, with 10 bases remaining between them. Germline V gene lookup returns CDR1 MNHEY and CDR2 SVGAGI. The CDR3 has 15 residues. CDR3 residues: CASSWRGGGANVLTF. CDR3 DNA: TGTGCCAGCAGTTGGAGGGGAGGTGGGGCCAACGTCCTGACTTTC.

The CDR3 loop reads CASRPWGGPLNEQFF. The DNA for the CDR3 is TGTGCCAGTAGACCCTGGGGGGGCCCTCTCAATGAGCAGTTCTTC. This rearrangement joins TRBV19 to TRBJ2-1; maybe TRBD2 (7 bases). The CDR3 runs 15 residues. Germline lookup yields CDR1 LNHDA and CDR2 SQIVND (reference sequence). Trimming removed 6 bases at V and 6 bases at J, with 18 bases between.

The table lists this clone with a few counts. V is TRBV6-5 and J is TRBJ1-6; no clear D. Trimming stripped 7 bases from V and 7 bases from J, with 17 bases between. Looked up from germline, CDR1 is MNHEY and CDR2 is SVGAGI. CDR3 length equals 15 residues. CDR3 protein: CASTTNLRANSPLHF. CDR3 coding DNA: TGTGCCAGCACTACCAATTTACGAGCGAATTCACCCCTCCACTTT.

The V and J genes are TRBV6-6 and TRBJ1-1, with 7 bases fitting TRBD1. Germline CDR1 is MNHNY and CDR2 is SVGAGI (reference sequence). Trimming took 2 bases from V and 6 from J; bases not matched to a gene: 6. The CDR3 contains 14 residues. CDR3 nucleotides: TGTGCCAGCAGTTACGCACAGGGGAGCGCTGAAGCTTTCTTT. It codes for CASSYAQGSAEAFF.

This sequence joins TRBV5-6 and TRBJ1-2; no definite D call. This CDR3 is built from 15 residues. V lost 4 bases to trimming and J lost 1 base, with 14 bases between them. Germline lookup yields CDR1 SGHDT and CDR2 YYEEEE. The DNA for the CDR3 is TGTGCCAGCAGCCGGGTCCGCACCGTTAACTATGGCTACACCTTC. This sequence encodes CASSRVRTVNYGYTF. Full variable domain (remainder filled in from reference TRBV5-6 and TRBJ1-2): DAGVTQSPTHLIKTRGQQVTLRCSPKSGHDTVSWYQQALGQGPQFIFQYYEEEERQRGNFPDRFSGHQFPNYSSELNVNALLLGDSALYLCASSRVRTVNYGYTFGSGTRLTVV.

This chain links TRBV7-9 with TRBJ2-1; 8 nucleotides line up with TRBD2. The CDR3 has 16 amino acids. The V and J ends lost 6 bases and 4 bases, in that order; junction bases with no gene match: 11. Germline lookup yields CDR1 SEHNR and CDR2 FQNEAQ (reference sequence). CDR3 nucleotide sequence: TGTGCCAGCAGACCGGGAGGGGTCCTTGATTACAATGAGCAGTTCTTC. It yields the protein CASRPGGVLDYNEQFF.

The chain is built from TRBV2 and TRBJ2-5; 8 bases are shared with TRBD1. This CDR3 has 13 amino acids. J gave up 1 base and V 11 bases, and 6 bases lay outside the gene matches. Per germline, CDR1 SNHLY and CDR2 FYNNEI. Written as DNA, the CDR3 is TGTGCCCAAGACAGGGGACTCCAAGAGACCCAGTACTTC. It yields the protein CAQDRGLQETQYF.

The CDR3 DNA reads TGTGCCAGCAGCGCGGGACTCGGGAATCAGCCCCAGCATTTT. This encodes CASSAGLGNQPQHF. The genes are TRBV9 and TRBJ1-5, with TRBD1 as a possible D gene (5 bases). The germline CDR1 and CDR2 sequences are SGDLS and YYNGEE. Between the trimmed V and J ends, which lost 3 bases and 4 bases, there was a span of 11 bases. There are 14 residues in the CDR3.

CDR3 loop: CATSREYLGAADTQYF. For the CDR3, the DNA is TGTGCCACCAGCAGAGAATACCTGGGCGCCGCAGATACGCAGTATTTT. This chain links TRBV15 with TRBJ2-3; unclear D gene. CDR1 and CDR2 (germline): LNHNV, YYDKDF (reference sequence). Between the trimmed V and J ends, which lost 0 bases and 4 bases, there was a span of 14 bases. This CDR3 comprises 16 residues.

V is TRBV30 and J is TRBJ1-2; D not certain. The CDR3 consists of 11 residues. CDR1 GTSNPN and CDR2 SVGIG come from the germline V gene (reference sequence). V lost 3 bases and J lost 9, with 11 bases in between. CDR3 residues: CAWSAGSSYTF. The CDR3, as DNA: TGTGCCTGGAGCGCGGGTAGTAGCTACACCTTC. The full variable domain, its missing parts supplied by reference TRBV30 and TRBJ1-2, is SQTIHQWPATLVQPVGSPLSLECTVEGTSNPNLYWYRQAAGRGLQLLFYSVGIGQISSEVPQNLSASRPQDRQFILSSKKLLLSDSGFYLCAWSAGSSYTFGSGTRLTVV.

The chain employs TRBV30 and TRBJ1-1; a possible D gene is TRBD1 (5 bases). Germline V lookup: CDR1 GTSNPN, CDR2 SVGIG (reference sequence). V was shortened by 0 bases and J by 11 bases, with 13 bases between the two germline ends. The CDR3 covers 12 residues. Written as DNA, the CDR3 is TGTGCCTGGAGTGTCCTAGGGGTACTGGCTTTCTTT. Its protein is CAWSVLGVLAFF.

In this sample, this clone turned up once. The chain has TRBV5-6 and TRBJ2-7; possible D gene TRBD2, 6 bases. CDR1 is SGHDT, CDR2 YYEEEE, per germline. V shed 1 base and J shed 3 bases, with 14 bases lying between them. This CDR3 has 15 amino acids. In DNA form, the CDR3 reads TGTGCCAGCAGCTTGTTGCCCGGGAGCGGCTACGAGCAGTACTTC. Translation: CASSLLPGSGYEQYF. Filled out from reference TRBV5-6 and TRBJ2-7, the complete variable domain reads DAGVTQSPTHLIKTRGQQVTLRCSPKSGHDTVSWYQQALGQGPQFIFQYYEEEERQRGNFPDRFSGHQFPNYSSELNVNALLLGDSALYLCASSLLPGSGYEQYFGPGTRLTVT.

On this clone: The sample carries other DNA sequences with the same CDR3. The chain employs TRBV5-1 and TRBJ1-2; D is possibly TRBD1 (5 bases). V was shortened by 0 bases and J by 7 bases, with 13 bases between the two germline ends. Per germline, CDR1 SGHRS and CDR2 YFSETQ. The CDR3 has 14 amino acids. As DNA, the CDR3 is TGCGCCAGCAGCTTGGCCGGGACCGGGGGTGGCTACACCTTC. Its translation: CASSLAGTGGGYTF. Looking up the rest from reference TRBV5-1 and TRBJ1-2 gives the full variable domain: KAGVTQTPRYLIKTRGQQVTLSCSPISGHRSVSWYQQTPGQGLQFLFEYFSETQRNKGNFPGRFSGRQFSNSRSEMNVSTLELGDSALYLCASSLAGTGGGYTFGSGTRLTVV.

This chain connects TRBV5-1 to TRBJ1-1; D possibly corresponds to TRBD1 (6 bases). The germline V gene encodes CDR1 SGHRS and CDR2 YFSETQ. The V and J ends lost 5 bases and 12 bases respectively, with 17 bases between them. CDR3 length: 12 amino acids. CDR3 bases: TGCGCCAGCAGAACAGGACAGCGACCCCCTTTCTTT. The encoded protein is CASRTGQRPPFF.

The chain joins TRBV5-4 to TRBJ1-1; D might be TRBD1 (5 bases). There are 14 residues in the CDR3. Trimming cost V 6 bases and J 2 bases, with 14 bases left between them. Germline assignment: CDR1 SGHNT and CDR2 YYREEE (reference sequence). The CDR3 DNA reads TGTGCCAGCAACGAGGTGGGGGGAAACACTGAAGCTTTCTTT. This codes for CASNEVGGNTEAFF.

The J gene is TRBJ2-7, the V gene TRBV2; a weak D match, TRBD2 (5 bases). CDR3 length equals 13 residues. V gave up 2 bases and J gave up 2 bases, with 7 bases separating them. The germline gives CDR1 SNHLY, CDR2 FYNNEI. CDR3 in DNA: TGTGCCAGCAGTGAAACGGGGACCTACGAGCAGTACTTC. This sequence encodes CASSETGTYEQYF.

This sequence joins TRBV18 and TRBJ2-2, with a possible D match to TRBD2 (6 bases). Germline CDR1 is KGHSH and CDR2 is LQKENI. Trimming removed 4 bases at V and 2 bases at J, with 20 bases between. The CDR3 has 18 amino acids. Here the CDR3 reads CASSLIPDGGFNTGELFF. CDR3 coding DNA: TGTGCCAGCTCACTGATCCCTGATGGGGGGTTCAACACCGGGGAGCTGTTTTTT.

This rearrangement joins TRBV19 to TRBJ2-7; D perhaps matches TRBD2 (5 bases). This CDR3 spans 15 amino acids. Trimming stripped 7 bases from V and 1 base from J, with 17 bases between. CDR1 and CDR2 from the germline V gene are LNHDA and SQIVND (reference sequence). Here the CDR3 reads CASTTSAAGSYEQYF. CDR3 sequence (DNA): TGTGCCAGTACCACGTCGGCGGCGGGTTCCTACGAGCAGTACTTC.

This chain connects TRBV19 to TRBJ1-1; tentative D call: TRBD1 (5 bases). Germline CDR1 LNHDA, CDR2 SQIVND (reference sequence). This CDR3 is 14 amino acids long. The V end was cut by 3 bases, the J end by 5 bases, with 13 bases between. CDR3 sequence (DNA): TGTGCCAGTAGTATCCTGGCAGGGAGGACTGAAGCTTTCTTT. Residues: CASSILAGRTEAFF. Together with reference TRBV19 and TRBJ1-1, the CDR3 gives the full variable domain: DGGITQSPKYLFRKEGQNVTLSCEQNLNHDAMYWYRQDPGQGLRLIYYSQIVNDFQKGDIAEGYSVSREKKESFPLTVTSAQKNPTAFYLCASSILAGRTEAFFGQGTRLTVV.

In DNA, the CDR3 is TGTGCCAGCAACAGCGGGGGGGCGGAGACCCAGTACTTC. The encoded protein is CASNSGGAETQYF. The rearrangement links TRBV5-4 to TRBJ2-5, with 10 bases identical to TRBD2. The CDR3 has 13 amino acids. The germline V gene encodes CDR1 SGHNT and CDR2 YYREEE (reference sequence). Germline trimming cut 6 bases from V and 5 bases from J; bases unmatched to any gene: 4.

CDR3 loop: CASSYLTWGQGSNTQYF. The CDR3 DNA follows: TGTGCCAGCAGCTATCTCACATGGGGACAGGGGTCTAATACGCAGTATTTT. The chain combines TRBV7-2 with TRBJ2-3, with 10 positions matching TRBD1. Germline V gene data show CDR1 as SGHTA and CDR2 as FQGNSA. This CDR3 is 17 amino acids long. Trimming removed 4 bases from V and 7 bases from J; junction bases left unmatched: 14.

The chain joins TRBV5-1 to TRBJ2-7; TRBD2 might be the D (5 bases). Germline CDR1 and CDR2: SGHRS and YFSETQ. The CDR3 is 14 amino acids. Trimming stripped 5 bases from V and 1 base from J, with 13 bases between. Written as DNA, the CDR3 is TGCGCCAGCAGTTCGGGGTGGGGTTCCTACGAGCAGTACTTC. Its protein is CASSSGWGSYEQYF.

The CDR3, as DNA: TGTGCCTGGAGTGTGGCGGGTTTCACTGAAGCTTTCTTT. Residues: CAWSVAGFTEAFF. The rearrangement joins TRBV30 to TRBJ1-1, with no clear D. CDR1 is GTSNPN and CDR2 is SVGIG in the germline V gene (reference sequence). CDR3 length: 13 amino acids. Trimming removed 0 bases from V and 4 bases from J, with 9 bases in between.